These T cell receptor beta chains were read from a single sample in a study of shared clonotypes between healthy human individuals. Sequencing was performed with immunoSEQ multiplex PCR; in TCRdb, only in-frame clones are kept and a portion is missing. The sample holds over 2 million clones, under 95% seen once. Sequencing input: naive CD4+ T cells from PBMCs. These receptors all come from a man between 18 and 29 years old in good health. Some clones in this sample may be carry-over from other donors' samples. Each CDR3 is given with its conserved first and last residue. A D gene is named only where the DNA matches it firmly. Clone size is given for some rows only: seen once, a few or many times, or a class if the clone is expanded.

TRBJ1-4,TRBV10-3,NA,NA,TGTGCCATAAAGGGGGAATTGGATGAAAAACTGTTTTTT,CAIKGELDEKLFF
TRBJ2-7,TRBV10-1,NA,NA,TGCGCCAGCAGTGTAGCGCAGGGTAAATCCTACGAGCAGTACTTC,CASSVAQGKSYEQYF
TRBJ2-7,TRBV15,TRBD2,once,TGTGCCACCAGCAGAGTAGCGGGGAGGACGTACGAGCAGTACTTC,CATSRVAGRTYEQYF
TRBJ2-3,TRBV18,TRBD1,once,TGTGCCAGCTCCAGAGGACAGGAGCAAGATACGCAGTATTTT,CASSRGQEQDTQYF
TRBJ1-4,TRBV5-1,TRBD1,NA,TGCGCCAGCAGCCGTGGGACAGGTGAAAAACTGTTTTTT,CASSRGTGEKLFF
TRBJ2-1,TRBV5-1,NA,NA,TGCGCCAGCAGCTTGAGACTCTCCTACAATGAGCAGTTCTTC,CASSLRLSYNEQFF
TRBJ2-5,TRBV11-1,NA,NA,TGTGCCAGCAGGGCAGGTGGAGAGACCCAGTACTTC,CASRAGGETQYF
TRBJ2-7,TRBV5-5,NA,NA,TGTGCCAGCAGCCCTGGTGCCAGGAGGCTGGAGCAGTACTTC,CASSPGARRLEQYF
TRBJ1-4,TRBV29-1,TRBD1,NA,TGCAGCACCCGGACAGGGGACGAAAAACTGTTTTTT,CSTRTGDEKLFF
TRBJ2-5,TRBV13,NA,NA,TGTGCCAGCAGCTTAATTGGTCTGGAGACCCAGTACTTC,CASSLIGLETQYF
TRBJ2-1,TRBV18,NA,NA,TGTGCCAGCTCACCACCGGTAGGGCAGAGCTCCTACAATGAGCAGTTCTTC,CASSPPVGQSSYNEQFF
TRBJ2-3,TRBV28,TRBD1,NA,TGTGCCAGCAGTCCGGGACAGGGGGCAGATACGCAGTATTTT,CASSPGQGADTQYF
TRBJ1-4,TRBV18,NA,NA,TGTGCCAGCTCACCAGGGGGCCGTGAAAAACTGTTTTTT,CASSPGGREKLFF
TRBJ1-3,TRBV4-2,NA,NA,TGTGCCAGCAGCCAAGTGTTAGACGGAGGAAACACCATATATTTT,CASSQVLDGGNTIYF
TRBJ2-3,TRBV7-9,NA,NA,TGTGCCAGCAGCCCACCCGAGGGCCTAAGGGGGGATACGCAGTATTTT,CASSPPEGLRGDTQYF
TRBJ2-5,TRBV5-1,NA,NA,TGCGCCAGCAGTCCGCCCTCGGCCGGCAGCGGACAAGAGACCCAGTACTTC,CASSPPSAGSGQETQYF
TRBJ2-2,TRBV28,TRBD2,NA,TGTGCCGGCTCGCCGACTAGCGGGAGCACCGGGGAGCTGTTTTTT,CAGSPTSGSTGELFF
TRBJ2-4,TRBV5-1,TRBD2,NA,TGCGCCAGCAGCCCCACTTCTAGCGGGGGACAAAACATTCAGTACTTC,CASSPTSSGGQNIQYF
TRBJ2-1,TRBV7-3,TRBD2,NA,TGTGCCAGCAGCGTTAGCGGGGGCCCTTCCTACAATGAGCAGTTCTTC,CASSVSGGPSYNEQFF
TRBJ1-4,TRBV4-1,NA,NA,TGCGCCAGCAGTTTTGCCGGGGCGTTGAGTGAAAAACTGTTTTTT,CASSFAGALSEKLFF
TRBJ2-3,TRBV5-1,NA,once,TGCGCCAGCACAGCTGGAGGCGGCACAGATACGCAGTATTTT,CASTAGGGTDTQYF
TRBJ2-3,TRBV28,TRBD2,NA,TGTGCCAGCAGTCTTATGGGACTAGCGGTTTCAGATACGCAGTATTTT,CASSLMGLAVSDTQYF
TRBJ1-4,TRBV15,NA,NA,TGTGCCACCAGCAGAGACAACCTCGAATCTGGGGCTGAAAAACTGTTTTTT,CATSRDNLESGAEKLFF
TRBJ2-5,TRBV7-9,NA,NA,TGTGCCAGCAGAGGGGTTCGCCAGCCTCTCCAAGAGACCCAGTACTTC,CASRGVRQPLQETQYF
TRBJ2-1,TRBV7-8,TRBD2,NA,TGTGCCAGCAGCTTAGAGGGGACTAGCGGCCTCTACAATGAGCAGTTCTTC,CASSLEGTSGLYNEQFF
TRBJ2-2,TRBV2,NA,NA,TGTGCCAGCAGTGTGGCCCAAGGGGGCACCGGGGAGCTGTTTTTT,CASSVAQGGTGELFF
TRBJ1-3,TRBV5-1,NA,NA,TGCGCCAGCAGCGGCGAAGGGAACACCATATATTTT,CASSGEGNTIYF
TRBJ2-7,TRBV27,NA,NA,TGTGCCAGCAGTACGCGGGACTGGCGGTACGAGCAGTACTTC,CASSTRDWRYEQYF
TRBJ2-3,TRBV5-1,TRBD2,NA,TGCGCCAGTAGCCCAGGGACTAGCGGGAGGGCTGATACGCAGTATTTT,CASSPGTSGRADTQYF
TRBJ2-5,TRBV18,NA,NA,TGTGCCAGCTCACCATACAGTCAAGAGACCCAGTACTTC,CASSPYSQETQYF
TRBJ2-2,TRBV9,TRBD2,NA,TGTGCCAGCAGCCCAGTGGGGGGGTACGGGGAGCTGTTTTTT,CASSPVGGYGELFF
TRBJ1-2,TRBV29-1,NA,NA,TGCAGCGTACTAGGGACCCACTATGGCTACACCTTC,CSVLGTHYGYTF
TRBJ2-5,TRBV11-3,TRBD1,NA,TGTGCCAGCAGCCTCCGACAGGGGAACCAAGAGACCCAGTACTTC,CASSLRQGNQETQYF
TRBJ2-6,TRBV9,TRBD1,NA,TGTGCCAGCAGCGGGAAACAGGGGAGTGGGGCCAACGTCCTGACTTTC,CASSGKQGSGANVLTF
TRBJ1-2,TRBV5-5,NA,few,TGTGCCAGCAGGTGGAGCACCTCTAACTATGGCTACACCTTC,CASRWSTSNYGYTF
TRBJ2-1,TRBV15,TRBD2,once,TGTGCCACCAGCAGAGGTGGGGGAGGGCCTATGAGAGGCGAGCAGTTCTTC,CATSRGGGGPMRGEQFF
TRBJ1-1,TRBV10-3,TRBD1,NA,TGTGCCATCAGCGGGGACAGCGCTTTGAACACTGAAGCTTTCTTT,CAISGDSALNTEAFF
TRBJ1-4,TRBV6-6,NA,NA,TGTGCCAGCGGGGCGCCTAATGAAAAACTGTTTTTT,CASGAPNEKLFF
TRBJ1-5,TRBV4-1,NA,NA,TGCGCCAGCAGCCAAGACTGGGAGAGGAGCAATCAGCCCCAGCATTTT,CASSQDWERSNQPQHF
TRBJ1-5,TRBV5-1,NA,NA,TGCGCCAGCAGCTCCGGCGTCACCGGCGGGAATCAGCCCCAGCATTTT,CASSSGVTGGNQPQHF
TRBJ1-1,TRBV5-4,NA,NA,TGTGCCAGCAGCTTGGGCGGAACGTCTTGGGGCACTGAAGCTTTCTTT,CASSLGGTSWGTEAFF
TRBJ2-6,TRBV7-9,NA,NA,TGTGCCAGCAGCTTAGCGGGGGGCTCTGGGGCCAACGTCCTGACTTTC,CASSLAGGSGANVLTF
TRBJ1-3,TRBV5-8,NA,NA,TGTGCCAGCAGCTTGCGTCTTTCTGGAAACACCATATATTTT,CASSLRLSGNTIYF
TRBJ2-3,TRBV27,TRBD2,NA,TGTGCCAGCAGCCCCTTGGTAATCAGCGGGAGCGCAGATACGCAGTATTTT,CASSPLVISGSADTQYF
TRBJ1-5,TRBV19,NA,NA,TGTGCCAGTACCCCAATGACGTTCGGGGGCAATCAGCCCCAGCATTTT,CASTPMTFGGNQPQHF
TRBJ2-7,TRBV5-1,TRBD2,NA,TGCGCCAGCAGCTTGGAGCCTAGCGGGTCCTACGAGCAGTACTTC,CASSLEPSGSYEQYF
TRBJ2-7,TRBV10-3,NA,once,TGTGCCATCAGTGAATTAAACGAGCAGTACTTC,CAISELNEQYF
TRBJ2-3,TRBV5-4,TRBD2,NA,TGTGCCAGCAGCGCGGATTTGGAGCGGGGGTTCACAGATACGCAGTATTTT,CASSADLERGFTDTQYF
TRBJ1-1,TRBV5-1,NA,few,TGCGCCAGCAGCTTGGCAGGGTACACTGAAGCTTTCTTT,CASSLAGYTEAFF
TRBJ1-5,TRBV9,NA,NA,TGTGCCAGCAGCGTAGGAGGGGTGATAGGTCAGCCCCAGCATTTT,CASSVGGVIGQPQHF
TRBJ2-1,TRBV4-2,NA,NA,TGTGCCAGCAGCCAAGAGACGGCTACCTACAATGAGCAGTTCTTC,CASSQETATYNEQFF
TRBJ2-2,TRBV28,NA,once,TGTGCCAGCAGTTTTATCAGACTCGGTGGCACCGGGGAGCTGTTTTTT,CASSFIRLGGTGELFF
TRBJ1-2,TRBV28,TRBD1,NA,TGTGCCAGCAGTAAAGGGGACAGGGTTTATGGCTACACCTTC,CASSKGDRVYGYTF
TRBJ2-3,TRBV9,NA,NA,TGTGCCAGCAGCGTAGATGGATGGGTCGATGGTACGCAGTATTTT,CASSVDGWVDGTQYF
TRBJ2-3,TRBV5-1,NA,NA,TGCGCCAGCAGCTTGGACAGGGCGGACACAGATACGCAGTATTTT,CASSLDRADTDTQYF